This TCR beta chain was retrieved from a study of cytomegalovirus exposure and HLA in healthy donors. Data came from immunoSEQ multiplex PCR; TCRdb stores just in-frame clones and leaves some out. The profile shows roughly 310,000 clones, roughly 87% of them singletons. The CDR3 extends over 14 amino acids. Germline V gives CDR1 KGHSH, CDR2 LQKENI. The V gene end was trimmed by 6 bases and the J gene end by 8 bases; junction bases not matched to a gene: 12. Sequenced input: PBMCs. The chain joins TRBV18 to TRBJ2-7, with TRBD2 matching over 8 bases. This receptor was taken from a man aged 30-40 years in good health and CMV-seronegative. As DNA, the CDR3 is TGTGCCAGCTCGCCTCCAGGGGCGGGGGGTAAGCAGTACTTC. It yields the protein CASSPPGAGGKQYF.